This TCR beta chain was recovered during a study of blood T cell repertoires in COVID-19. This CDR3 is 17 amino acids long. From germline, CDR1 is MNHEY and CDR2 SMNVEV (reference sequence). V dropped 4 bases and J dropped 4 bases, with 19 bases sitting between them. Profiled with immunoSEQ multiplex PCR; TCRdb holds only in-frame clones, not every one. The profile shows a few hundred thousand clones, about 90% of them singletons. Sequencing input: PBMCs or T cells enriched from blood (not recorded which). The clonotype was recovered from a man aged 40-55 years in a cohort exposed to, infected with or recovered from COVID-19 (not recorded which). V usage is TRBV27 and J usage is TRBJ2-2; tentatively, D is TRBD2 (5 bases). CDR3: CASSSGSGNAITGELFF. The CDR3 DNA follows: TGTGCCAGCAGTTCAGGAAGCGGAAACGCGATCACCGGGGAGCTGTTTTTT.